Listed here are 23 T cell receptor beta chains from one sample, sequenced in a study of siplizumab effects on memory and regulatory T cells. Profiled with immunoSEQ multiplex PCR; TCRdb holds only in-frame clones, not every one. Counted here are about 50,000 clones, approximately 84% occurring once; the ten biggest clones make up less than 0.35%. Sequences were obtained from naive CD8+ T cells sorted from blood. The receptor set was obtained from a human donor in good health.

The chain uses TRBV19 and TRBJ1-1; TRBD1 matches 8 bases. There are 16 residues in the CDR3. Per the germline V gene, CDR1 is LNHDA and CDR2 is SQIVND (reference sequence). The V gene end was trimmed by 5 bases and the J gene end by 1 base; junction bases not matched to a gene: 9. CDR3 region: CASSFGNRGWNTEAFF. CDR3 DNA: TGTGCCAGTAGTTTCGGTAACAGGGGGTGGAACACTGAAGCTTTCTTT.

V and J are TRBV10-3 and TRBJ2-1; TRBD1 matches 7 bases. The germline V gene has CDR1 ENHRY and CDR2 SYGVKD. The CDR3 has 15 residues. Losses at the gene ends were 3 bases for V and 0 bases for J; bases not matched to a gene: 2. The CDR3 reads CAISEGGLSYNEQFF. The CDR3 nucleotides read TGTGCCATCAGTGAAGGGGGCCTCTCCTACAATGAGCAGTTCTTC.

CDR3 amino acids: CASSPGLAGLNTGELFF. CDR3 sequence (DNA): TGTGCCAGCAGCCCGGGACTAGCGGGCCTGAACACCGGGGAGCTGTTTTTT. V usage is TRBV5-4 and J usage is TRBJ2-2, with 12 nucleotides matching TRBD2. The CDR3 length is 17 residues. V shed 4 bases, J shed 1 base, and the junction held 5 bases outside the gene matches. In germline, CDR1 is SGHNT, CDR2 YYREEE (reference sequence).

The chain carries TRBV4-1 and TRBJ2-2; maybe TRBD1 (5 bases). CDR3 length equals 14 residues. Trimming stripped 0 bases from V and 6 bases from J, with 8 bases between. Germline values: CDR1 MGHRA, CDR2 YSYEKL. CDR3 sequence reads: CASSQDPGPGELFF. The CDR3 DNA reads TGCGCCAGCAGCCAAGACCCAGGGCCCGGGGAGCTGTTTTTT.

The rearrangement uses TRBV14 and TRBJ2-2; 11 nucleotides match TRBD1. The CDR3 totals 16 residues. Losses at the gene ends were 6 bases for V and 7 bases for J; bases not matched to a gene: 10. Germline loops: CDR1 SGHDN, CDR2 FVKESK. The CDR3 loop is CASRPPGQGENGELFF. The CDR3 nucleotides read TGTGCCAGCAGACCCCCGGGACAGGGGGAGAACGGGGAGCTGTTTTTT.

The chain recombines TRBV27 with TRBJ2-3; 7 nucleotides match TRBD1. V lost 0 bases to trimming and J lost 2 bases; unmatched junction nucleotides: 5. The CDR3 runs 16 residues. CDR1 is MNHEY and CDR2 is SMNVEV in the germline V gene (reference sequence). CDR3 sequence (DNA): TGTGCCAGCAGTTTATCCTCGGGACAGTACACAGATACGCAGTATTTT. This codes for CASSLSSGQYTDTQYF.

This chain uses TRBV29-1 with TRBJ2-7; no clear D. In germline, CDR1 is SQVTM, CDR2 ANQGSEA. V shed 6 bases and J shed 6 bases, with 12 bases lying between them. The CDR3 is 11 amino acids. The CDR3 here is CSVISLGEQYF. DNA for the CDR3: TGCAGCGTGATTAGCTTGGGCGAGCAGTACTTC.

This chain connects TRBV9 to TRBJ2-7; D remains ambiguous. With 4 bases removed from V and 1 base from J, the gap between germline ends came to 12 bases. Germline V lookup: CDR1 SGDLS, CDR2 YYNGEE. The CDR3 runs 14 residues. The DNA of the CDR3 is TGTGCCAGCAGCCCTCTGGTTGATTCCTACGAGCAGTACTTC. Amino acid sequence: CASSPLVDSYEQYF.

There are a few counts of this clone. The CDR3 sequence: CASKELDGYTF. In nucleotides, the CDR3 is TGTGCCAGCAAGGAATTGGATGGCTACACCTTC. This chain joins TRBV6-1 and TRBJ1-2; D unclear. Germline V gene sequence: CDR1 MNHNS, CDR2 SASEGT. CDR3 length: 11 residues. With 7 bases removed from V and 6 bases from J, the gap between germline ends came to 9 bases.

As concerns this clone: In the same sample, other DNA sequences code for this CDR3. The chain uses TRBV29-1 and TRBJ1-2; TRBD1 might be the D (5 bases). V was shortened by 6 bases and J by 8 bases, with 19 bases between the two germline ends. Germline V gene data show CDR1 as SQVTM and CDR2 as ANQGSEA. This CDR3 has 13 amino acids. The CDR3 is CSVVLQGPTGYTF. The CDR3 DNA reads TGCAGCGTGGTACTTCAGGGCCCAACGGGCTACACCTTC.

The CDR3 loop reads CSVWTGPSSTDTQYF. For the CDR3, the DNA is TGCAGCGTCTGGACAGGGCCTAGTAGCACAGATACGCAGTATTTT. The chain has TRBV29-1 and TRBJ2-3; 8 bases match TRBD1. The V gene's germline CDR1 is SQVTM and CDR2 ANQGSEA. The ends lost 6 bases at V and 0 bases at J; junction bases unmatched: 8. This CDR3 contains 15 residues.

The chain joins TRBV5-4 to TRBJ2-2; possible D gene TRBD2, 5 bases. Germline-derived CDR1 and CDR2 are SGHNT and YYREEE (reference sequence). This CDR3 contains 15 residues. Trimming pared 2 bases from V and 3 bases from J, leaving 11 bases between. For the CDR3, the DNA is TGTGCCAGCAGCTTTCCCAGCGGAGACACCGGGGAGCTGTTTTTT. The encoded protein is CASSFPSGDTGELFF.

J is TRBJ2-3 and V is TRBV12-5; TRBD2 matches 13 bases. CDR3 length equals 16 residues. The germline CDR1 and CDR2 sequences are LGHNT and FRNRAP. V trimming: 5 bases; J trimming: 4 bases; junction bases outside the gene matches: 6. CDR3 protein: CASGPGGLAGPDTQYF. The CDR3 DNA reads TGTGCTAGTGGTCCCGGGGGACTAGCGGGACCAGATACGCAGTATTTT.

The chain has TRBV7-6 and TRBJ2-5, with 11 bases lining up with TRBD2. The J call may be in error: the DNA end matches TRBJ2-7 better. CDR3 size: 15 residues. Looked up from germline, CDR1 is SGHVS and CDR2 is FNYEAQ. The CDR3, as DNA: TGTGCCAGCAGCTCTAGCGGGGGGATATCCTACGAGCAGTACTTC. This translates into CASSSSGGISYEQYF.

The rearrangement links TRBV29-1 to TRBJ1-1; weak D call: TRBD1 (6 bases). Germline V lookup: CDR1 SQVTM, CDR2 ANQGSEA. V was clipped by 5 bases and J by 6 bases, with 16 bases between them. This CDR3 is built from 13 residues. The DNA for the CDR3 is TGCAGCGTTCCACAGGTGCGGGGGCCTGAAGCTTTCTTT. Encoded protein: CSVPQVRGPEAFF.

V usage is TRBV9 and J usage is TRBJ2-3; 10 bases are shared with TRBD2. J was trimmed by 2 bases and V by 3 bases; bases with no gene match: 9. This CDR3 has 17 residues. Germline CDR1 reads SGDLS; CDR2 reads YYNGEE. CDR3 sequence (DNA): TGTGCCAGCAGCGGAGGGACTAGCGAAACCCCCACAGATACGCAGTATTTT. Its protein product is CASSGGTSETPTDTQYF.

The gene calls are TRBV6-5 and TRBJ1-2; D remains unclear. This CDR3 spans 14 amino acids. Germline CDR1 MNHEY, CDR2 SVGAGI. V gave up 5 bases and J gave up 1 base, with 11 bases separating them. The CDR3 loop is CASSRQAFNYGYTF. As DNA, the CDR3 is TGTGCCAGCAGTCGGCAGGCCTTTAACTATGGCTACACCTTC.

This rearrangement joins TRBV10-3 to TRBJ2-3; TRBD1 is a possible D gene (5 bases). CDR3 length: 15 residues. CDR1 and CDR2 from the germline V gene are ENHRY and SYGVKD. Trimming shortened V by 3 bases and J by 0 bases, and 10 bases separated the two germline ends. The DNA for the CDR3 is TGTGCCATCAGTGAACCCGACAGCAGCACAGATACGCAGTATTTT. It yields the protein CAISEPDSSTDTQYF.

The chain employs TRBV4-1 and TRBJ2-7; D is possibly TRBD1 (5 bases). V dropped 0 bases and J dropped 0 bases, with 12 bases sitting between them. CDR1 is MGHRA and CDR2 is YSYEKL in the germline V gene. The CDR3 has 16 residues. CDR3 nucleotides: TGCGCCAGCAGCCAAGAGACAGTCTCCGACTCCTACGAGCAGTACTTC. Protein: CASSQETVSDSYEQYF.

The gene calls are TRBV11-3 and TRBJ1-2; tentative D call: TRBD1 (5 bases). Per germline, CDR1 SGHNT and CDR2 YENEEA. This CDR3 is 17 amino acids long. The ends were cut back, 4 bases at V and 3 bases at J, with 21 bases in the middle. The CDR3 nucleotides are TGTGCCAGCAGCTCCCGAAAGTTGGGGGAAAAGGACTATGGCTACACCTTC. It codes for CASSSRKLGEKDYGYTF.

This chain links TRBV28 with TRBJ2-1; 11 bases map to TRBD2. J lost 7 bases, V lost 3 bases, and 14 bases had no gene match. The germline V gene encodes CDR1 MDHEN and CDR2 SYDVKM. CDR3 size: 18 residues. Written as DNA, the CDR3 is TGTGCCAGCAGTTTCGCCGAACCTAGCGGGAGGTTCGGGAATGAGCAGTTCTTC. Translation gives CASSFAEPSGRFGNEQFF.

The V gene is TRBV4-1, the J gene TRBJ1-1; D is ambiguous. Per germline, CDR1 MGHRA and CDR2 YSYEKL. V gave up 2 bases and J gave up 3 bases, with 10 bases separating them. There are 14 residues in the CDR3. This CDR3 reads CASSQLTSHTEAFF. The CDR3 DNA follows: TGCGCCAGCAGCCAACTCACAAGCCACACTGAAGCTTTCTTT.

V is TRBV7-6 and J is TRBJ2-3; the D is unclear. V gave up 2 bases and J gave up 1 base, with 7 bases separating them. Germline lookup yields CDR1 SGHVS and CDR2 FNYEAQ. CDR3 length: 14 amino acids. CDR3 loop: CASSLSWGTDTQYF. The CDR3 nucleotides are TGTGCCAGCAGCTTAAGTTGGGGCACAGATACGCAGTATTTT.